Listed below are T cell receptor beta chains from one sample, sequenced in a study of cytomegalovirus exposure and HLA in healthy donors. Profiling relied on immunoSEQ multiplex PCR, and the TCRdb table lists in-frame clones only, not all of them. The sample lists around 150,000 clones, approximately 78% occurring once. Material: PBMCs. The source is a woman between 40 and 55 years old in good health and CMV-seropositive. CDR3s include the opening cysteine and the closing phenylalanine or tryptophan. D genes are given only for firm matches. Expanded clones are given a class, and other clones once, few, many or no size at all.

v_gene: TRBV2
j_gene: TRBJ1-6
abundance: -
d_gene: -
CDR3aa: CASSEEGLWSPLHF
CDR3nt: TGTGCCAGCAGTGAGGAGGGACTCTGGTCACCCCTCCACTTT

v_gene: TRBV28
j_gene: TRBJ2-1
abundance: -
d_gene: -
CDR3aa: CASSGGRIPLNEQFF
CDR3nt: TGTGCCAGCAGTGGAGGACGGATTCCCCTCAATGAGCAGTTCTTC

v_gene: TRBV11-2
j_gene: TRBJ1-1
abundance: -
d_gene: -
CDR3aa: CASSLSPVNTEAFF
CDR3nt: TGTGCCAGCAGCTTGTCCCCAGTGAACACTGAAGCTTTCTTT

v_gene: TRBV7-9
j_gene: TRBJ1-5
abundance: -
d_gene: TRBD1
CDR3aa: CASSLGGQGLGQPQHF
CDR3nt: TGTGCCAGCAGCTTGGGAGGACAGGGGCTGGGACAGCCCCAGCATTTT

v_gene: TRBV5-6
j_gene: TRBJ1-5
abundance: few
d_gene: TRBD1
CDR3aa: CASSSKYGQGYANQPQHF
CDR3nt: TGTGCCAGCAGCTCCAAATATGGACAGGGGTATGCGAATCAGCCCCAGCATTTT

v_gene: TRBV5-4
j_gene: TRBJ2-3
abundance: -
d_gene: TRBD2
CDR3aa: CASSSAGTRVLGDTQYF
CDR3nt: TGTGCCAGCAGCTCCGCCGGGACTAGAGTTTTAGGAGATACGCAGTATTTT

v_gene: TRBV4-1
j_gene: TRBJ2-7
abundance: -
d_gene: TRBD1
CDR3aa: CASSQTRDRYYEQYF
CDR3nt: TGCGCCAGCAGCCAAACCCGGGACAGGTACTACGAGCAGTACTTC

v_gene: TRBV28
j_gene: TRBJ1-5
abundance: -
d_gene: -
CDR3aa: CASSSGLSNQPQHF
CDR3nt: TGTGCCAGCAGTTCGGGACTCAGCAATCAGCCCCAGCATTTT

v_gene: TRBV7-9
j_gene: TRBJ2-1
abundance: -
d_gene: -
CDR3aa: CASSLRAGLIDHYNEQFF
CDR3nt: TGTGCCAGCAGCTTAAGAGCGGGCCTGATCGATCATTACAATGAGCAGTTCTTC

v_gene: TRBV19
j_gene: TRBJ1-5
abundance: -
d_gene: -
CDR3aa: CASSIQGTSNQPQHF
CDR3nt: TGTGCCAGTAGTATACAGGGGACATCAAATCAGCCCCAGCATTTT

v_gene: TRBV7-7
j_gene: TRBJ2-3
abundance: -
d_gene: TRBD1
CDR3aa: CASSFRGLGADTQYF
CDR3nt: TGTGCCAGCAGCTTCAGGGGGCTGGGAGCAGATACGCAGTATTTT

v_gene: TRBV5-4
j_gene: TRBJ1-5
abundance: -
d_gene: -
CDR3aa: CASSSHQPQHF
CDR3nt: TGTGCCAGCAGCTCTCATCAGCCCCAGCATTTT

v_gene: TRBV6-6
j_gene: TRBJ2-5
abundance: few
d_gene: -
CDR3aa: CASSYGGGETQYF
CDR3nt: TGTGCCAGCAGTTACGGTGGGGGGGAGACCCAGTACTTC

v_gene: TRBV6-5
j_gene: TRBJ2-2
abundance: -
d_gene: -
CDR3aa: CASEDSLNTGELFF
CDR3nt: TGTGCCAGCGAGGACAGCTTGAACACCGGGGAGCTGTTTTTT

v_gene: TRBV9
j_gene: TRBJ1-2
abundance: -
d_gene: -
CDR3aa: CASSVSTAPNYGYTF
CDR3nt: TGTGCCAGCAGCGTCTCCACAGCACCTAACTATGGCTACACCTTC

v_gene: TRBV27
j_gene: TRBJ1-1
abundance: few
d_gene: -
CDR3aa: CASRRREEAFF
CDR3nt: TGTGCCAGCCGAAGACGGGAAGAAGCTTTCTTT

v_gene: TRBV7-3
j_gene: TRBJ2-2
abundance: -
d_gene: -
CDR3aa: CASSRDLGTGELFF
CDR3nt: TGTGCCAGCAGCCGCGACCTCGGGACCGGGGAGCTGTTTTTT

v_gene: TRBV5-6
j_gene: TRBJ2-1
abundance: -
d_gene: TRBD2
CDR3aa: CASSLRTTSGRREWNEQFF
CDR3nt: TGTGCCAGCAGCTTAAGGACGACTAGCGGGAGACGGGAGTGGAATGAGCAGTTCTTC

v_gene: TRBV19
j_gene: TRBJ1-1
abundance: -
d_gene: TRBD1
CDR3aa: CASSIEQGRYTEAFF
CDR3nt: TGTGCCAGTAGTATAGAACAGGGGCGATACACTGAAGCTTTCTTT

v_gene: TRBV27
j_gene: TRBJ2-3
abundance: -
d_gene: -
CDR3aa: CASSLLPSQGDTQYF
CDR3nt: TGTGCCAGCAGTTTACTCCCCAGCCAGGGAGATACGCAGTATTTT

v_gene: TRBV6-5
j_gene: TRBJ1-1
abundance: -
d_gene: -
CDR3aa: CASSYFGRGEAFF
CDR3nt: TGTGCCAGCAGTTACTTCGGTCGCGGTGAAGCTTTCTTT

v_gene: TRBV28
j_gene: TRBJ1-4
abundance: -
d_gene: -
CDR3aa: CASSLPPRSENLFF
CDR3nt: TGTGCCAGCAGTTTGCCCCCAAGGAGTGAAAACCTGTTTTTT

v_gene: TRBV27
j_gene: TRBJ2-1
abundance: once
d_gene: -
CDR3aa: CASSSAGWGDEQFF
CDR3nt: TGTGCCAGCAGTTCCGCCGGGTGGGGGGATGAGCAGTTCTTC

v_gene: TRBV13
j_gene: TRBJ1-2
abundance: -
d_gene: TRBD1
CDR3aa: CASKGARGNGYTF
CDR3nt: TGTGCCAGCAAGGGGGCGCGTGGGAATGGCTACACCTTC

v_gene: TRBV28
j_gene: TRBJ1-6
abundance: -
d_gene: -
CDR3aa: CASSPPAGAPLHF
CDR3nt: TGTGCCAGCAGTCCTCCGGCCGGGGCACCCCTCCACTTT

v_gene: TRBV12-2
j_gene: TRBJ1-1
abundance: few
d_gene: -
CDR3aa: CASRPDRNTEAFF
CDR3nt: TGTGCAAGTCGCCCCGACAGGAACACTGAAGCTTTCTTT

v_gene: TRBV5-6
j_gene: TRBJ2-2
abundance: -
d_gene: -
CDR3aa: CASSLWGTNTGELFF
CDR3nt: TGTGCCAGCAGCTTGTGGGGGACTAACACCGGGGAGCTGTTTTTT

v_gene: TRBV4-1
j_gene: TRBJ2-7
abundance: -
d_gene: -
CDR3aa: CASSHVLRAGGQSEQYF
CDR3nt: TGCGCCAGCAGCCACGTCTTACGGGCAGGTGGACAGTCCGAGCAGTACTTC

v_gene: TRBV28
j_gene: TRBJ1-2
abundance: once
d_gene: -
CDR3aa: CASSPRQYGYTF
CDR3nt: TGTGCCAGCAGTCCTAGACAGTATGGCTACACCTTC

v_gene: TRBV7-9
j_gene: TRBJ1-2
abundance: -
d_gene: TRBD1
CDR3aa: CASSSRDRGPYGYTF
CDR3nt: TGTGCCAGCAGCTCCCGGGACAGGGGCCCGTATGGCTACACCTTC

v_gene: TRBV5-3
j_gene: TRBJ1-5
abundance: -
d_gene: TRBD1
CDR3aa: CARSSGQGRWSSNQPQHF
CDR3nt: TGTGCCAGAAGCTCCGGACAGGGTAGGTGGAGTAGCAATCAGCCCCAGCATTTT

v_gene: TRBV30
j_gene: TRBJ2-7
abundance: -
d_gene: TRBD1
CDR3aa: CAWSVQTGIYEQYF
CDR3nt: TGTGCCTGGAGTGTACAGACAGGGATCTACGAGCAGTACTTC

v_gene: TRBV15
j_gene: TRBJ2-2
abundance: -
d_gene: TRBD1
CDR3aa: CATSPGQGATGELFF
CDR3nt: TGTGCCACCTCCCCGGGACAGGGGGCGACCGGGGAGCTGTTTTTT

v_gene: TRBV6-4
j_gene: TRBJ1-1
abundance: once
d_gene: -
CDR3aa: CARQGYSEAFF
CDR3nt: TGTGCCAGACAGGGTTACTCTGAAGCTTTCTTT

v_gene: TRBV7-9
j_gene: TRBJ1-1
abundance: -
d_gene: TRBD1
CDR3aa: CASSSPRGSNTEAFF
CDR3nt: TGTGCCAGCAGCTCGCCCAGGGGGTCTAACACTGAAGCTTTCTTT

v_gene: TRBV18
j_gene: TRBJ2-7
abundance: -
d_gene: TRBD2
CDR3aa: CASSLGTSRDYEQYF
CDR3nt: TGTGCCAGCTCTCTCGGGACTAGCCGAGACTACGAGCAGTACTTC

v_gene: TRBV19
j_gene: TRBJ2-1
abundance: -
d_gene: TRBD2
CDR3aa: CASSSSLAGGFVEQFF
CDR3nt: TGTGCCAGTAGCTCATCCCTAGCGGGAGGTTTTGTTGAGCAGTTCTTC

v_gene: TRBV28
j_gene: TRBJ1-1
abundance: -
d_gene: -
CDR3aa: CASSPSGGNTEAFF
CDR3nt: TGTGCCAGCAGCCCGTCGGGGGGGAACACTGAAGCTTTCTTT

v_gene: TRBV5-6
j_gene: TRBJ1-1
abundance: few
d_gene: -
CDR3aa: CASSFGLLNTEAFF
CDR3nt: TGTGCCAGCAGCTTTGGACTGTTGAACACTGAAGCTTTCTTT

v_gene: TRBV7-8
j_gene: TRBJ1-4
abundance: -
d_gene: -
CDR3aa: CASSLDRQANEKLFF
CDR3nt: TGTGCCAGCAGCTTAGATCGGCAGGCTAATGAAAAACTGTTTTTT

v_gene: TRBV7-9
j_gene: TRBJ1-2
abundance: -
d_gene: TRBD1
CDR3aa: CSSSLGTAYGYTF
CDR3nt: TGTTCCAGCAGCTTAGGGACAGCCTATGGCTACACCTTC

v_gene: TRBV7-9
j_gene: TRBJ2-1
abundance: -
d_gene: TRBD2
CDR3aa: CASSLFGGLATYNEQFF
CDR3nt: TGTGCCAGCAGCTTATTTGGGGGACTAGCGACTTACAATGAGCAGTTCTTC

v_gene: TRBV15
j_gene: TRBJ1-5
abundance: -
d_gene: TRBD1
CDR3aa: CATSPGGGQPQHF
CDR3nt: TGTGCCACCAGCCCAGGGGGAGGACAGCCCCAGCATTTT

v_gene: TRBV4-2
j_gene: TRBJ1-4
abundance: -
d_gene: -
CDR3aa: CASSQEAGGGAATNEKLFF
CDR3nt: TGTGCCAGCAGCCAAGAGGCCGGTGGAGGGGCAGCAACTAATGAAAAACTGTTTTTT

v_gene: TRBV7-6
j_gene: TRBJ2-2
abundance: -
d_gene: TRBD2
CDR3aa: CASSPVAGGPTGELFF
CDR3nt: TGTGCCAGCAGCCCAGTAGCGGGAGGGCCCACCGGGGAGCTGTTTTTT

v_gene: TRBV28
j_gene: TRBJ2-7
abundance: -
d_gene: -
CDR3aa: CASRPGLSYEQYF
CDR3nt: TGTGCCAGCAGGCCAGGGTTATCCTACGAGCAGTACTTC

v_gene: TRBV5-1
j_gene: TRBJ2-7
abundance: -
d_gene: -
CDR3aa: CASSLTWGPNYEQYF
CDR3nt: TGCGCCAGCAGCTTGACGTGGGGGCCAAACTACGAGCAGTACTTC

v_gene: TRBV4-1
j_gene: TRBJ2-1
abundance: -
d_gene: -
CDR3aa: CASSQDLELYYNEQFF
CDR3nt: TGCGCCAGCAGCCAAGATTTGGAGTTATACTACAATGAGCAGTTCTTC

v_gene: TRBV2
j_gene: TRBJ2-3
abundance: -
d_gene: TRBD2
CDR3aa: CASSLGLAGSTDTQYF
CDR3nt: TGTGCCAGCAGTCTAGGACTAGCGGGATCGACAGATACGCAGTATTTT

v_gene: TRBV27
j_gene: TRBJ1-5
abundance: -
d_gene: -
CDR3aa: CASSFRSNQPQHF
CDR3nt: TGTGCCAGCAGTTTCCGTAGCAATCAGCCCCAGCATTTT

v_gene: TRBV6-1
j_gene: TRBJ2-3
abundance: -
d_gene: -
CDR3aa: CASSAESTGPSTDTQYF
CDR3nt: TGTGCCAGCAGTGCAGAGTCCACAGGACCTAGCACAGATACGCAGTATTTT

v_gene: TRBV7-3
j_gene: TRBJ2-5
abundance: -
d_gene: -
CDR3aa: CASSLRGPSETQYF
CDR3nt: TGTGCCAGCAGCTTAAGGGGGCCCTCAGAGACCCAGTACTTC

v_gene: TRBV28
j_gene: TRBJ2-7
abundance: few
d_gene: TRBD2
CDR3aa: CASSFFSGASYEQYF
CDR3nt: TGTGCCAGCAGTTTTTTTAGCGGGGCCTCCTACGAGCAGTACTTC